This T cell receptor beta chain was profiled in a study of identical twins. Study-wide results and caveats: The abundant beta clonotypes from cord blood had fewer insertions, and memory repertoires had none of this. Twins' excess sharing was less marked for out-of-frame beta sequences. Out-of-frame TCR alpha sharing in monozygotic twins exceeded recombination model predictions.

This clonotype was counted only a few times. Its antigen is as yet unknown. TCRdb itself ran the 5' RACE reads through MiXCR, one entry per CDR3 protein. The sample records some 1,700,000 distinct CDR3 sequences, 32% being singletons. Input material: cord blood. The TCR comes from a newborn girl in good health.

The CDR3 DNA reads TGCAGTGCTAGAGGGGGCAGGCCCATCGAAAAACTGTTTTTT. This encodes CSARGGRPIEKLFF. The V call is TRBV20-1, the J call TRBJ1-4; a weak D match, TRBD1 (5 bases). The germline gives CDR1 DFQATT, CDR2 SNEGSKA (reference sequence). This CDR3 contains 14 residues. V was pared by 1 base and J by 8 bases, with 14 bases between.